This T cell receptor (beta chain) was sequenced during a study of T cell responses to AZD1222 COVID-19 vaccine. Findings of the study overall: Most donors were white British and more were female, and clonal diversity was possibly underestimated.

V gave up 4 bases and J gave up 6 bases; unmatched junction bases: 8. CDR3 length: 15 amino acids. The germline CDR1 and CDR2 sequences are SGHVS and FNYEAQ. Data came from immunoSEQ multiplex PCR; TCRdb stores just in-frame clones and leaves some out. In the table there are 150,000 or so clones, around 93% of which are singletons. As to this clone: Its antigen remains unidentified.

This sequence was found in an adult in good health. The chain uses TRBV7-6 and TRBJ2-2; 7 bases align to TRBD1. The sequenced sample was peripheral blood, obtained on day 0 of AZD1222 vaccination. The CDR3: CASSSDRAGAGELFF. As DNA, the CDR3 is TGTGCCAGCAGCTCAGACAGGGCGGGCGCCGGGGAGCTGTTTTTT.